This T cell receptor (beta chain) was identified in a study of blood T cell repertoires in COVID-19 (dated by TCRdb to the early 2020s). With regard to the full study: Samples covering the acute and convalescent phases of COVID-19 were provided by collaborators in the United States, Italy and Spain. The prospective study material was composed of cDNA or gDNA derived from T cells, B-cell-depleted T cells, or PBMCs. Subjects who had been exposed to COVID-19, were actively infected with it, or had recovered from it provided the deeply sampled blood TCRbeta repertoires that made up the dataset. The repertoires were released in a freely available public database meant as a resource for research on the immune response to SARS-CoV-2. Samples were obtained from the ongoing ImmuneRACE study (first 160 participants) and from over 1,000 subjects provided by 6 global collaborators. Nearly every sample came with metadata listing a de-identified subject ID, COVID-19 status, age in years and sex. Where HLA class I and class II types were available, the types were taken from metadata supplied by the sample provider, not from assay-based typing. Study-wide findings and limitations: The amount of clinical and demographic metadata varied by source and participant and was provided uncurated.

TCRbeta CDR3 regions were amplified from genomic DNA using the immunoSEQ Assay, a bias-controlled multiplex PCR. On the study's bioinformatics: Within the assay, amplification of reference gene primers was used to estimate how many nucleated cells each sample contained. To quantify the absolute abundance of each unique TCRbeta CDR3 rearrangement, sequence reads were collapsed and filtered. For each sample, productive Simpson clonality was calculated by taking the square root of Simpson's diversity index across productive rearrangements. TCRdb took this table from immuneACCESS and kept in-frame rearrangements with V and J called. Such tables lack part of the clones; where checked against another copy, unresolved V genes explain under half of the gap, and the rest is unexplained. V, J and clone size are taken as reported in that table, and D and trimming were inferred from the DNA itself. Here the sample has roughly 50,000 clones; more than 75% occur a single time. The ten biggest clones cover 28% of the sample.

This clone occurred a few times. Its specific antigen is unknown. The record has no base qualities; no much larger clone is one base away. The CDR3, cysteine through phenylalanine, is 14 amino acids long. The sequence is cut down to CDR3 DNA, 42 bases in frame from base 1. From V the trimming removes 2 bases and from J it removes 6 bases, while the gene matches leave 4 bases of the junction unaccounted for. CDR1 MNHEY and CDR2 SVGAGI were looked up in the germline V gene. Whole blood was collected in K2EDTA tubes by collaborating institutions according to the institutions' own protocols. For TCRbeta analysis, collaborators shipped samples as frozen whole blood, isolated PBMCs, or DNA extracted from either of those sample types.

The source of this sequence is a human donor in a cohort sampled during active COVID-19. Sequences were obtained from peripheral blood. The chain is assembled from TRBV6-5 and TRBJ2-7, with TRBD1 identical over 10 junction bases. The CDR3 amino acid sequence is: CASSYRGQGFEQYF. The nucleotides are TGTGCCAGCAGTTACCGGGGACAGGGGTTCGAGCAGTACTTC.